The TCR beta chain described here comes from a study of cytomegalovirus exposure and HLA in healthy donors. Study observations and caveats: TCR beta chain V- and J-gene trimming was linked, in a later analysis, to a missense variant in DCLRE1C. Serostatus for CMV was the only available immune exposure information. Links to common viral pathogens appeared, in a later analysis, for several of the most significant clusters.

PCR involved 60 Vbeta and 13 Jbeta primers. Using immunoSEQ multiplex PCR, the repertoire was profiled, and TCRdb retains in-frame clones only, with some absent. This sample carries 100,000 to 150,000 clones, 65% to 75% of them seen once, and the ten largest clones take about 4%. Details on this clone: What it binds is not known.

CDR1 and CDR2 from the germline V gene are LNHDA and SQIVND (reference sequence). Trimming removed 7 bases from V and 0 bases from J, with 13 bases in between. The CDR3 sequence is 15 residues long. The chain combines TRBV19 with TRBJ2-1; D is possibly TRBD1 (6 bases). What was sequenced was PBMCs. The sequence was obtained from a woman aged 45-59 years in good health and CMV-seropositive. Here the CDR3 DNA reads TGTGCCAGTAATCTCGGACAGAGCTCCTACAATGAGCAGTTCTTC. Amino acid sequence: CASNLGQSSYNEQFF.